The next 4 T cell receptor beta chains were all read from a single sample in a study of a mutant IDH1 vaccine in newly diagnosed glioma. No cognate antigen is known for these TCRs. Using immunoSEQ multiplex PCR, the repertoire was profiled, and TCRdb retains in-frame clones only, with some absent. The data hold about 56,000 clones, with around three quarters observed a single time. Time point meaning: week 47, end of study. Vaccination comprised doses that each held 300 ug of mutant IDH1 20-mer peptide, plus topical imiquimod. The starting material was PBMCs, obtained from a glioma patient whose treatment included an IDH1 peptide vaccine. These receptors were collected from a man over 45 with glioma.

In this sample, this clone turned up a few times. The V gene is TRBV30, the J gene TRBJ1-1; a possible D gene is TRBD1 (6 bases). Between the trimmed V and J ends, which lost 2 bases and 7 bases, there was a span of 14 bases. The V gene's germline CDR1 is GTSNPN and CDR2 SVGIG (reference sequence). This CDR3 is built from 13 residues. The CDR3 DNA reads TGTGCCTGGAGTCTAAACCAGGGGTATGAAGCTTTCTTT. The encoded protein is CAWSLNQGYEAFF.

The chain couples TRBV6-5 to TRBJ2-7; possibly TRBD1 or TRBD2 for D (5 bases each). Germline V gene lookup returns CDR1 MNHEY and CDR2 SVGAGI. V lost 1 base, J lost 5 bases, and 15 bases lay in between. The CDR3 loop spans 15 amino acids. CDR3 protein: CASSYFGTRGDEQYF. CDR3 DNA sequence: TGTGCCAGCAGTTACTTCGGGACCCGGGGAGACGAGCAGTACTTC.

The CDR3 here is CASSRRGATTNEKLFF. The CDR3 DNA sequence: TGTGCCAGTAGCCGGAGGGGGGCTACAACTAATGAAAAACTGTTTTTT. V gene TRBV19 combines with J gene TRBJ1-4; D is perhaps TRBD1 (6 bases). Trimming pared 6 bases from V and 0 bases from J, leaving 14 bases between. The V gene's germline CDR1 is LNHDA and CDR2 SQIVND (reference sequence). The CDR3 sequence is 16 residues long.

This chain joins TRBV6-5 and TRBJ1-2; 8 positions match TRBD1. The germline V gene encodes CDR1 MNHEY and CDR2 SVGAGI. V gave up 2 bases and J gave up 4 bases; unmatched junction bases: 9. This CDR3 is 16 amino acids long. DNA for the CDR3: TGTGCCAGCAGTTACCAGACAGGGGAGGTCGGCTATGGCTACACCTTC. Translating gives CASSYQTGEVGYGYTF.